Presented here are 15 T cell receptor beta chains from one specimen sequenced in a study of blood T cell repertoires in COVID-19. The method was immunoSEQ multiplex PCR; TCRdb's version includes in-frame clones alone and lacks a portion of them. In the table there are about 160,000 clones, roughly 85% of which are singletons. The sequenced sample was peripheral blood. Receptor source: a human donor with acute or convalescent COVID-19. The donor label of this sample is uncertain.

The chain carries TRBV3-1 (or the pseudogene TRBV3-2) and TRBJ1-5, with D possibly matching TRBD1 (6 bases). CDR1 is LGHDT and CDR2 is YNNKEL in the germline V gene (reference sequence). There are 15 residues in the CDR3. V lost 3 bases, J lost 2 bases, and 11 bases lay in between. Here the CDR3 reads CASSQGADGNQPQHF. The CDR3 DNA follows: TGTGCCAGCAGCCAGGGGGCAGACGGCAATCAGCCCCAGCATTTT.

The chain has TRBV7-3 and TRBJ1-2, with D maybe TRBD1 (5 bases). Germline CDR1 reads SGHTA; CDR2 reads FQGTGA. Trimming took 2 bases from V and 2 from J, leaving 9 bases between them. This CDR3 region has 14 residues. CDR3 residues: CASSLDAGNYGYTF. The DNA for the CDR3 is TGTGCCAGCAGCTTAGATGCAGGGAACTATGGCTACACCTTC.

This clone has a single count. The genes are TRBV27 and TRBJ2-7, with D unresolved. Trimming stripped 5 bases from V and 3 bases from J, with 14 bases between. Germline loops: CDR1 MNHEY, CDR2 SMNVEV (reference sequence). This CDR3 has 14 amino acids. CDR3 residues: CASSPQIRYYEQYF. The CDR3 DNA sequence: TGTGCCAGCAGTCCTCAAATACGGTACTACGAGCAGTACTTC.

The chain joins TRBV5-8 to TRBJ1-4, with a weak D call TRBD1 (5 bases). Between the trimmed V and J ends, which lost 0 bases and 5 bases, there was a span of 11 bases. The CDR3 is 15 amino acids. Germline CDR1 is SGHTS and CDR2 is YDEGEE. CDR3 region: CASSLAGTGNEKLFF. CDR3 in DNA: TGTGCCAGCAGCTTGGCCGGGACTGGGAATGAAAAACTGTTTTTT.

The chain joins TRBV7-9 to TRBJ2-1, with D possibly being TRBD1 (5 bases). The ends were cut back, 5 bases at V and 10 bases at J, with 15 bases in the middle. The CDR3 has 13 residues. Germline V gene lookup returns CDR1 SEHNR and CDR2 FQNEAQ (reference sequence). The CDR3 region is CASSPRRGSEQFF. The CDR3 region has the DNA TGTGCCAGCAGCCCTCGTAGGGGTAGCGAGCAGTTCTTC.

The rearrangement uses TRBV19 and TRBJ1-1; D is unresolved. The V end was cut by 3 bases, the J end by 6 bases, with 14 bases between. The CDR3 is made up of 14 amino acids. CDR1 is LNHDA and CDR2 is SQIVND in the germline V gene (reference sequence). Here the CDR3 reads CASSMGRGNSEAFF. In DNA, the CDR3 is TGTGCCAGTAGTATGGGCCGGGGTAATTCTGAAGCTTTCTTT.

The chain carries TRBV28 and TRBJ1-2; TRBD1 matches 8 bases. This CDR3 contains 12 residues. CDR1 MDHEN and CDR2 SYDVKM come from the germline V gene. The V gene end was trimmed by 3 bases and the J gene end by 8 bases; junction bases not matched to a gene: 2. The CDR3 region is CASSLTGVGYTF. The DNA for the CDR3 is TGTGCCAGCAGTTTGACAGGGGTCGGCTACACCTTC.

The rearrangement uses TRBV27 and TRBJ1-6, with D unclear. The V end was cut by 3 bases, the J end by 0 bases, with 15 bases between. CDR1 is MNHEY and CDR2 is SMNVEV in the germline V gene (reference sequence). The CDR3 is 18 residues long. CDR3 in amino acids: CASSFAGPGASYNSPLHF. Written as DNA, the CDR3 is TGTGCCAGCAGTTTCGCGGGTCCGGGAGCCTCCTATAATTCACCCCTCCACTTT.

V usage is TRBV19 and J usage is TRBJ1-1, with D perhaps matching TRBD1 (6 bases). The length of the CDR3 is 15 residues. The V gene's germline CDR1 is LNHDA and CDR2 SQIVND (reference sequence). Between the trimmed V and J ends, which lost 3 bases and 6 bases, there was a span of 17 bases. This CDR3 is CASSIRDTGTPEAFF. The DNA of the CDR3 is TGTGCCAGTAGTATTAGGGACACAGGAACCCCTGAAGCTTTCTTT.

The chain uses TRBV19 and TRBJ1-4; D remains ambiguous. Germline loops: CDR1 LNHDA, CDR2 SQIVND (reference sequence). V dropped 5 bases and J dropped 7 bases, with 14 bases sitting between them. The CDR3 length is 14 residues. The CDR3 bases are TGTGCCAGTAGTGAGAGGGATCTAGGTGAAAAACTGTTTTTT. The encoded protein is CASSERDLGEKLFF.

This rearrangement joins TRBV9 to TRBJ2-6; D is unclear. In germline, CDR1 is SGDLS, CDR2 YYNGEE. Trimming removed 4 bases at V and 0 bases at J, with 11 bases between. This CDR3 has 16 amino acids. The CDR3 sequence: CASSSRHLSGANVLTF. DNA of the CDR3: TGTGCCAGCAGCTCAAGACACCTCTCTGGGGCCAACGTCCTGACTTTC.

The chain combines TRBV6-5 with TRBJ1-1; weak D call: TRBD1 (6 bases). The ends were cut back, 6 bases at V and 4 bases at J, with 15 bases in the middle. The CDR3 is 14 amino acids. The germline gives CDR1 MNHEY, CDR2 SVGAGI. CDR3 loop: CASRLQGRGTEAFF. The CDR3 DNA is TGTGCCAGCAGACTACAGGGACGCGGCACTGAAGCTTTCTTT.

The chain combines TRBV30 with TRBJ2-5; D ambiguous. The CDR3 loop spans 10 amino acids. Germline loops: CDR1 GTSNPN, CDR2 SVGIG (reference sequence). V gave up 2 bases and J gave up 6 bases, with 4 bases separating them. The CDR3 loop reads CAWSSQTQYF. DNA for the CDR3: TGTGCCTGGAGTAGCCAGACCCAGTACTTC.

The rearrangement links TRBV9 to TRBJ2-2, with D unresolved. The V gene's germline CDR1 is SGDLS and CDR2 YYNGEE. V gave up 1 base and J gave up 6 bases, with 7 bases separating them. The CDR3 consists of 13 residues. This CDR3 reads CASSVLGSGELFF. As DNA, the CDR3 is TGTGCCAGCAGCGTACTCGGGTCCGGGGAGCTGTTTTTT.

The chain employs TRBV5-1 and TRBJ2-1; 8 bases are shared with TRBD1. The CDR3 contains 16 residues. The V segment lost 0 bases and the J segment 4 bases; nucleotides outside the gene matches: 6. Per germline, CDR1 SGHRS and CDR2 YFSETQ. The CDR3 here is CASSLGQGAVYNEQFF. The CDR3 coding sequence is TGCGCCAGCAGCTTGGGCCAGGGGGCGGTTTACAATGAGCAGTTCTTC.